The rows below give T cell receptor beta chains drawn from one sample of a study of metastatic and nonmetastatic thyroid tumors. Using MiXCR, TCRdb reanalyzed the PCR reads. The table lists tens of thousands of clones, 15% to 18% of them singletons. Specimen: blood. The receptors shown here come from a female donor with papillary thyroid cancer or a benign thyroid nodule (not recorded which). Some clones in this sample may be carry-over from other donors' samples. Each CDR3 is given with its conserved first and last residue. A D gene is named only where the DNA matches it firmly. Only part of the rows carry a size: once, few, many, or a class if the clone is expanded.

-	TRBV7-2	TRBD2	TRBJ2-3	CASSFGTSGGTDTQYF
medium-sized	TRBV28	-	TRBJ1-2	CASEPTTGVNYGYTF
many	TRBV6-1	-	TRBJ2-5	CASRWGLQETQYF
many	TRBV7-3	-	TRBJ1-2	CASSIEGWGYTF
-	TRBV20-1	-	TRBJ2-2	CSARDRGSGNTGELFF
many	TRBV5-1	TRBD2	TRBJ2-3	CASSQTRLAGGGDTQYF
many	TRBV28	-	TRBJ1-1	CASSHGAKMDGRPEAFF
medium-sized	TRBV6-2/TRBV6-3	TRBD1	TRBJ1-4	CASRRTGANEKLFF
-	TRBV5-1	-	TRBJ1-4	CASSPGRGAATNEKLFF
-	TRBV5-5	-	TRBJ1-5	CASSLGNNQPQHF
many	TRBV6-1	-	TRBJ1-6	CASKRGGVTKAPLHF
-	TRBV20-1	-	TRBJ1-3	CSAENRASSGNTIYF
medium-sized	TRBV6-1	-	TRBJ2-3	CASRQMTDTQYF
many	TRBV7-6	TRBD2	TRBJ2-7	CASSRGGTYEQYF
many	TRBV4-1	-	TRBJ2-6	CASSLGGSGANVLTF
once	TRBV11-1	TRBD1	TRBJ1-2	CASALAATGGDYGYTF